The 9 T cell receptor beta chains in this list originate from one sample, sequenced in a study of glioma-infiltrating T cells. TCR alpha and beta CDR3 regions were amplified from RNA using iRepertoire nested multiplex PCR. TCRdb re-called the multiplex PCR reads through MiXCR, storing one row per CDR3 protein. The profile covers roughly 100,000 distinct CDR3 sequences, with around 28% appearing a single time and approximately 43% taken by the ten largest. The specimen sequenced was glioma tissue, nonneoplastic brain tissue, or PBMCs (not recorded which). The receptors shown here come from a human donor with low-grade glioma or glioblastoma, undergoing nonglioma brain surgery, or in good health (not recorded which).

The chain couples TRBV4-3 to TRBJ1-6, with D maybe TRBD1 (5 bases). V lost 0 bases and J lost 6, with 15 bases in between. This CDR3 is 17 amino acids long. Germline lookup yields CDR1 LGHNA and CDR2 YSLEER. In DNA form, the CDR3 reads TGCGCCAGCAGCCAAGATGTAAAACAGGTCTTTAATTCACCCCTCCACTTT. This gives the protein CASSQDVKQVFNSPLHF.

In its sample, this clonotype was seen many times. This chain connects TRBV15 to TRBJ2-3; D may be TRBD1 (6 bases). The V end was cut by 0 bases, the J end by 1 base, with 11 bases between. The CDR3 has 16 amino acids. Germline V gene lookup returns CDR1 LNHNV and CDR2 YYDKDF (reference sequence). CDR3 nucleotide sequence: TGTGCCACCAGCAGAGATGTACAGGGCGGCACAGATACGCAGTATTTT. It translates to CATSRDVQGGTDTQYF.

This clonotype was detected ten times or more. The chain links TRBV6-1 to TRBJ1-5, with TRBD1 matching over 7 bases. This CDR3 is built from 16 residues. The germline V gene encodes CDR1 MNHNS and CDR2 SASEGT. The V gene end was trimmed by 6 bases and the J gene end by 5 bases; junction bases not matched to a gene: 13. The CDR3 DNA is TGTGCCAGCAGGGACCCATGGGACAGCAGGGATCAGCCCCAGCATTTT. It encodes CASRDPWDSRDQPQHF.

In its sample, this clonotype was seen many times. At one end, the junction sequence differs from germline, possibly due to a read error. The V gene is TRBV6-1, the J gene TRBJ2-5; a possible D gene is TRBD2 (5 bases). The germline V gene has CDR1 MNHNS and CDR2 SASEGT. CDR3 length: 15 residues. The DNA for the CDR3 is TGTGCCAGCAGAATGGACGGGCGGGCCCAAGGGACCCAGTACTTC. Protein: CASRMDGRAQGTQYF.

Many counts were recorded for this clonotype. V usage is TRBV20-1 and J usage is TRBJ2-7; 11 nucleotides agree with TRBD1. Germline values: CDR1 DFQATT, CDR2 SNEGSKA (reference sequence). Germline trimming cut 0 bases from V and 4 bases from J; bases unmatched to any gene: 2. The CDR3 spans 14 residues. CDR3 protein: CSAREDRGLYEQYF. CDR3 nucleotide sequence: TGCAGTGCTAGAGAGGACAGGGGGCTTTACGAGCAGTACTTC.

This clonotype was observed a handful of times. The rearrangement links TRBV7-9 to TRBJ1-4, with a tentative D call TRBD1 (5 bases). From germline, CDR1 is SEHNR and CDR2 FQNEAQ (reference sequence). With 1 base removed from V and 4 bases from J, the gap between germline ends came to 13 bases. The CDR3 is made up of 16 amino acids. This CDR3 reads CASSLEPDKNNEKLFF. The DNA of the CDR3 is TGTGCCAGCAGCTTAGAACCGGACAAAAATAATGAAAAACTGTTTTTT.

The V call is TRBV12-3 or TRBV12-4, the J call TRBJ1-2, with unresolved D. The CDR3 runs to 12 residues. V was trimmed by 6 bases and J by 8 bases, leaving 13 bases between them. The CDR3 region is CASSPNPLGYTF. Written as DNA, the CDR3 is TGTGCCAGCAGCCCGAACCCCCTAGGCTACACCTTC.

This clonotype has only a few counts. In DNA, the CDR3 is TGTGCCAGCAGCCAATTCGTCCCTACTCATTCACCCCTCCACTTT. This gives the protein CASSQFVPTHSPLHF. J is TRBJ1-6 and V is TRBV14; D uncertain. The CDR3 contains 15 residues. Germline CDR1 and CDR2: SGHDN and FVKESK. V dropped 2 bases and J dropped 8 bases, with 13 bases sitting between them.

This clonotype has at least ten counts. The J gene is TRBJ2-5, the V gene TRBV6-1; D is possibly TRBD2 (5 bases). Trimming took 5 bases from V and 1 from J, leaving 11 bases between them. Germline loops: CDR1 MNHNS, CDR2 SASEGT. This CDR3 is 14 amino acids long. CDR3 protein: CASSYSGVQETQYF. The CDR3 DNA sequence: TGTGCCAGCAGTTATTCCGGGGTCCAAGAGACCCAGTACTTC.